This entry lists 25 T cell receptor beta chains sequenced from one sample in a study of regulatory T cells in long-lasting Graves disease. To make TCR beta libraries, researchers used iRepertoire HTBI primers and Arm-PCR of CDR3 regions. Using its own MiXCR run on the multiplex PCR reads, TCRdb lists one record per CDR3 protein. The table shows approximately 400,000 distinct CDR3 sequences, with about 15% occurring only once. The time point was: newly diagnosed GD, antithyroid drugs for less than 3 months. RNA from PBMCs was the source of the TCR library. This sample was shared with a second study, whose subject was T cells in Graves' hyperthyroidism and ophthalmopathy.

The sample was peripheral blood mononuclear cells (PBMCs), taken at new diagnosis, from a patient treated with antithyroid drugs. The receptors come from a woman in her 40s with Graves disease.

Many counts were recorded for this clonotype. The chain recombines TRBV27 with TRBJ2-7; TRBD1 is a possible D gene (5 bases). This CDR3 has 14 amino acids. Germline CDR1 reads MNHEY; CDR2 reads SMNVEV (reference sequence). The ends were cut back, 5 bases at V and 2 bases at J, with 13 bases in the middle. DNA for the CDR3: TGTGCCAGCAGTCCCCAGGGCGGAGCCTACGAGCAGTACTTC. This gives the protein CASSPQGGAYEQYF.

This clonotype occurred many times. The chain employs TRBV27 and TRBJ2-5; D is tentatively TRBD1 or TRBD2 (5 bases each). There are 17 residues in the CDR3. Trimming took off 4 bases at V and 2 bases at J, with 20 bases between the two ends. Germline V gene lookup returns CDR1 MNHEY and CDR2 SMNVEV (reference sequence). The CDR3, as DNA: TGTGCCAGCAGTTCAACCCCTCCCGGGGACGGACAAGAGACCCAGTACTTC. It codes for CASSSTPPGDGQETQYF.

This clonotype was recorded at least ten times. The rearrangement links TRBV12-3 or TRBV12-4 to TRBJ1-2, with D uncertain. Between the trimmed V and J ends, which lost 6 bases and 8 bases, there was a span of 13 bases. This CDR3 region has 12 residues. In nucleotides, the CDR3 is TGTGCCAGCAGCTCCCACCGGTGGGGCTACACCTTC. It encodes CASSSHRWGYTF.

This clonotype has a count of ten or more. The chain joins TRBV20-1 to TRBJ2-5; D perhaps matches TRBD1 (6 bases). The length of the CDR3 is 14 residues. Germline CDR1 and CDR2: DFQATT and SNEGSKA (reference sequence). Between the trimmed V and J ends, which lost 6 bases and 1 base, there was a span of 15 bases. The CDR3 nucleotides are TGCAGTGCCCCCAGCCTGGACAGCCAAGAGACCCAGTACTTC. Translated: CSAPSLDSQETQYF.

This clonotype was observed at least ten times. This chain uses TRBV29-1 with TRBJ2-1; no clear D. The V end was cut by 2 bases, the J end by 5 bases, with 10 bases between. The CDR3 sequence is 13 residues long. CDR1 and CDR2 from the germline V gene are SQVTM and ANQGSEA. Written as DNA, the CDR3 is TGCAGCGTTGAAAACTGGGAAAACAATGAGCAGTTCTTC. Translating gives CSVENWENNEQFF.

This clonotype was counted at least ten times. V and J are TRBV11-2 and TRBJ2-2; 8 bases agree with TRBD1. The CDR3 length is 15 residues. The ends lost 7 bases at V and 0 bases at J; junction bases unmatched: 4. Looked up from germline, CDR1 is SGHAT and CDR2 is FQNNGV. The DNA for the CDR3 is TGTGCCAGCAAACCGACAGGGGCGAACACCGGGGAGCTGTTTTTT. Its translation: CASKPTGANTGELFF. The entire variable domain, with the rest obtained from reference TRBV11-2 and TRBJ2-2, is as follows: EAGVAQSPRYKIIEKRQSVAFWCNPISGHATLYWYQQILGQGPKLLIQFQNNGVVDDSQLPKDRFSAERLKGVDSTLKIQPAKLEDSAVYLCASKPTGANTGELFFGEGSRLTVL.

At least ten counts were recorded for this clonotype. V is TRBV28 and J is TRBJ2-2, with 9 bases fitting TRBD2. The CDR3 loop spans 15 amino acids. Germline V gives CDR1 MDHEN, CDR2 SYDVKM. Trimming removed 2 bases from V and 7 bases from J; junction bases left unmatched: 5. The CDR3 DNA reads TGTGCCAGCAGTTTACCGCTAGCGGGAAGCGGGGAGCTGTTTTTT. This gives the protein CASSLPLAGSGELFF.

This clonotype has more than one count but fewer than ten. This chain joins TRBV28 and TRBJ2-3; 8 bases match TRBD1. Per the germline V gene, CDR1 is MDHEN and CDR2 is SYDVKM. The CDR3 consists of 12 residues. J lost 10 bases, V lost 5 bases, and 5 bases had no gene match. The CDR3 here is CASSIPGQAQYF. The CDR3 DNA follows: TGTGCCAGCAGTATACCGGGACAGGCGCAGTATTTT.

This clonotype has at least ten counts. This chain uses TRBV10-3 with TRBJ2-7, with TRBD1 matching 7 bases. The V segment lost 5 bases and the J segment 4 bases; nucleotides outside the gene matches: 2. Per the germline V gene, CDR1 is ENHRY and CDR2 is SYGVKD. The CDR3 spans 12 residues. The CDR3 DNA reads TGTGCCATCAGTAAACAGGGGTACGAGCAGTACTTC. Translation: CAISKQGYEQYF.

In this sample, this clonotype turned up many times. CDR3 region: CASSAPGQRYGYTF. CDR3 bases: TGTGCCAGCAGTGCCCCGGGACAGCGCTATGGCTACACCTTC. The rearrangement uses TRBV6-4 and TRBJ1-2, with TRBD1 matching 7 bases. Germline V gene lookup returns CDR1 MRHNA and CDR2 SNTAGT. The CDR3 sequence is 14 residues long. V gave up 4 bases and J gave up 4 bases; unmatched junction bases: 6.

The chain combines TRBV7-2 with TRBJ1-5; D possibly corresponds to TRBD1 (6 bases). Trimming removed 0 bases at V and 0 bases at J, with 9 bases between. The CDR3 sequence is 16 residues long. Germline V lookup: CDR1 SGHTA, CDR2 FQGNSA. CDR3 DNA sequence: TGTGCCAGCAGCTTAGCAGGACAGTATAGCAATCAGCCCCAGCATTTT. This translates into CASSLAGQYSNQPQHF.

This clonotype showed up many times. The CDR3: CASSAQGQMNTEAFF. DNA of the CDR3: TGTGCCAGCAGTGCCCAGGGACAGATGAACACTGAAGCTTTCTTT. The genes are TRBV2 and TRBJ1-1; 7 bases align to TRBD1. The CDR3 runs 15 residues. CDR1 SNHLY and CDR2 FYNNEI come from the germline V gene. J was trimmed by 0 bases and V by 4 bases; bases with no gene match: 5.

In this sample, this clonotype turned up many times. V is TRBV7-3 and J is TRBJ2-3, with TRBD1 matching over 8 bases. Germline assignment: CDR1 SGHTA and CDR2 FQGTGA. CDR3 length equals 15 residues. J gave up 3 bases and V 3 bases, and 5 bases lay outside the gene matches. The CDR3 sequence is CASSFSTGGTDTQYF. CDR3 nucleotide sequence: TGTGCCAGCAGCTTTTCTACAGGGGGTACAGATACGCAGTATTTT.

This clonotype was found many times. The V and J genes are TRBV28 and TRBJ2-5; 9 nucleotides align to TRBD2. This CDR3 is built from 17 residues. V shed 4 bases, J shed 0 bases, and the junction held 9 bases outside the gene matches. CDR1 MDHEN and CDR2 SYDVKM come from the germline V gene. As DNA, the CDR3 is TGTGCCAGCAGTTCACTTAGCGGGAGCGGGTACCAAGAGACCCAGTACTTC. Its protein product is CASSSLSGSGYQETQYF.

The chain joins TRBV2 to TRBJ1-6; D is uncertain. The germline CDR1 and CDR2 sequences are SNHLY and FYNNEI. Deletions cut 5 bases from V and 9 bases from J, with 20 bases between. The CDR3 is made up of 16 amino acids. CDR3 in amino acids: CASSWYGDVEFSPLHF. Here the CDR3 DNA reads TGTGCCAGCAGTTGGTACGGTGATGTCGAATTTTCACCCCTCCACTTT.

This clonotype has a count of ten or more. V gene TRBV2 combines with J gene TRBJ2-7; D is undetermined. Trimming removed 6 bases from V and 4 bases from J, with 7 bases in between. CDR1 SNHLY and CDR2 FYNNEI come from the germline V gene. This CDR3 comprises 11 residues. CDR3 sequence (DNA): TGTGCCAGCAGAGTGGAGTACGAGCAGTACTTC. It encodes CASRVEYEQYF.

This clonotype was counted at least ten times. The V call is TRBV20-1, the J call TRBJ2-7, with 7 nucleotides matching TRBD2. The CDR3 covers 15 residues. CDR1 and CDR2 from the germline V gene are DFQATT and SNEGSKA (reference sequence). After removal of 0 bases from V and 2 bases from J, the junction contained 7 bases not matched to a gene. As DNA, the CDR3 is TGCAGTGCTAGAGATCCAGCGGGACCCACCTACGAGCAGTACTTC. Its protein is CSARDPAGPTYEQYF.

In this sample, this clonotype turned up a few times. The CDR3 protein is CASSFFGLRGDEQYF. The CDR3 region has the DNA TGCGCCAGCAGCTTTTTTGGGCTTCGTGGGGACGAGCAGTACTTC. This chain uses TRBV5-1 with TRBJ2-7; D unresolved. V lost 2 bases and J 5 bases, leaving 17 bases between the germline ends. This CDR3 comprises 15 residues. CDR1 and CDR2 (germline): SGHRS, YFSETQ.

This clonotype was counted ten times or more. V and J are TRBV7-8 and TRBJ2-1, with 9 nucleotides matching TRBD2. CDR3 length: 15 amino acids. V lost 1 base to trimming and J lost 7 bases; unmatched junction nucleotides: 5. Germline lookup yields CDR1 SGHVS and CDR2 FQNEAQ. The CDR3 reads CASSLVSGSRNEQFF. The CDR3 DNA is TGTGCCAGCAGCTTAGTTAGCGGGAGTAGGAATGAGCAGTTCTTC.

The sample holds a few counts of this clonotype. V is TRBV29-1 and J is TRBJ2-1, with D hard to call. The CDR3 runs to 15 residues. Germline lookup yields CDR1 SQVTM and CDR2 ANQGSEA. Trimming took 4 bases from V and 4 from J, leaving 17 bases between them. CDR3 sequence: CSVGSRNTGYNEQFF. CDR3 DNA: TGCAGCGTTGGATCACGGAACACCGGTTACAATGAGCAGTTCTTC.

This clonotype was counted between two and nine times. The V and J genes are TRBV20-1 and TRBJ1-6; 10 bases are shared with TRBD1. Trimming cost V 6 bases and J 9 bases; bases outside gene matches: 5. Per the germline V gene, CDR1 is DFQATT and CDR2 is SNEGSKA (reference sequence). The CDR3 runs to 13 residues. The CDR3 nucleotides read TGCAGTGCGAGCCGGGACAGGGGTTCACCCCTCCACTTT. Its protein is CSASRDRGSPLHF.

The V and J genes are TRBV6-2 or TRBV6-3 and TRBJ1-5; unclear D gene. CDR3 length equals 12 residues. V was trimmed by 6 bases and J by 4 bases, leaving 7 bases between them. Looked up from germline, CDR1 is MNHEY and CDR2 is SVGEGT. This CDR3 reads CASRTTNQPQHF. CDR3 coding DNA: TGTGCCAGCAGAACCACTAATCAGCCCCAGCATTTT.

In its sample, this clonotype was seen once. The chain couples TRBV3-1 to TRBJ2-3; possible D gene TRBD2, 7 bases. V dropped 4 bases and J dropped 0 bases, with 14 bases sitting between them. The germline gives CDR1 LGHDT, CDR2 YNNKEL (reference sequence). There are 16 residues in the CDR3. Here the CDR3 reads CASSPAGALSTDTQYF. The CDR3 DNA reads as TGTGCCAGCAGCCCCGCGGGGGCCCTTAGCACAGATACGCAGTATTTT.

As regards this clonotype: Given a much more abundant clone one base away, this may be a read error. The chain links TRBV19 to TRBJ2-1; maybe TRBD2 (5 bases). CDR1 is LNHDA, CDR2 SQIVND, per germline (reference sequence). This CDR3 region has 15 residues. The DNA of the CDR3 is TGTGCCAGTACCTCTAGAGGAGGCTCCTACAATGGGCAGTTCTTC. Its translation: CASTSRGGSYNGQFF.

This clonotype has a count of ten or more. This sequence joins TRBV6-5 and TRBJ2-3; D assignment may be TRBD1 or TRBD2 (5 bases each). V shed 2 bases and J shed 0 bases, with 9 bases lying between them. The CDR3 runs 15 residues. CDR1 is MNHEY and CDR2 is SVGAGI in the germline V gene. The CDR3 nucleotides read TGTGCCAGCAGTTACGGGACCCCGAGCACAGATACGCAGTATTTT. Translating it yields CASSYGTPSTDTQYF.